This TCR beta chain was sequenced during a study of shared clonotypes between healthy human individuals. Findings of the study overall: Measured sharing among donors was expected to vary with sequencing depth. Owing to a small donor count, the genetic and exposure-history diversity represented was limited.

The CDR3 has 14 amino acids. Germline V gene sequence: CDR1 LNHDA, CDR2 SQIVND (reference sequence). V was clipped by 5 bases and J by 6 bases, with 13 bases between them. Notes on this clone: Its target is unknown. The identical CDR3 is also encoded by other nucleotide sequences in the sample.

TCRdb's table, derived via immunoSEQ multiplex PCR, lists solely in-frame clones and lacks some. This table holds roughly 1 million clones, approximately 80% found once. The sequencing sample was made of memory CD4+ T cells from PBMCs. Documented subset: CD45RA-negative fraction. The sequence derives from a man aged 18 to 29 in good health. Some clones in this sample may be carry-over from other donors' samples. The chain couples TRBV19 to TRBJ2-2; a possible D gene is TRBD1 (5 bases). The CDR3 DNA follows: TGTGCCAGTAGTTGGGGCCAGGGCGCCGGGGAGCTGTTTTTT. Its translation is CASSWGQGAGELFF.